The entry that follows covers one T cell receptor beta chain sequence. The source of the sample is a study of CD4 T cell repertoires in COVID-19. This table comes from immunoSEQ multiplex PCR, and its TCRdb copy is limited to in-frame clones, with some not included. Of more than 65,000 clones in the sample, roughly four fifths were seen once. Specimen: CD4+ T cells from peripheral blood, collected after recovery from COVID-19. This receptor was identified in a human donor who had COVID-19.

Here the CDR3 reads CASSEGTRRIQETQYF. CDR3 nucleotide sequence: TGTGCCAGCAGTGAAGGGACAAGGAGGATCCAAGAGACCCAGTACTTC. The gene calls are TRBV6-1 and TRBJ2-5; tentatively, D is TRBD1 or TRBD2 (5 bases each). There are 16 residues in the CDR3. Germline CDR1 reads MNHNS; CDR2 reads SASEGT. Trimming stripped 1 base from V and 1 base from J, with 13 bases between.